A selection of T cell receptor beta chains follows, all from one sample in a study of post-analysis software for immune sequencing data. TCRdb reanalysed the PCR reads using MiXCR and keeps one entry per CDR3 protein. The repertoire holds over 300,000 distinct CDR3 sequences, with around 37% as singletons. Material for sequencing was blood. The receptors shown here come from a girl between 10 and 17 years old with multiple sclerosis. Each CDR3 is given with its conserved first and last residue. The D gene is left open where the match is weak. A clone size is listed for some rows: how often the clone was seen (once, few, many), or a class if it is expanded.

>TRBJ2-2|.|TRBV12-3/TRBV12-4|.
TGTGCCAGCAGTTCGGGACAATACACCGGGGAGCTGTTTTTT
CASSSGQYTGELFF
>TRBJ2-5|.|TRBV6-1|TRBD2
TGTGCCAGCAGTCCCACTAGCGGGGGAAGAGAGACCCAGTACTTC
CASSPTSGGRETQYF
>TRBJ2-5|.|TRBV3-1|.
TGTGCCAGCAGCCAACCCTTGGAGGGCCAAGAGACCCAGTACTTC
CASSQPLEGQETQYF
>TRBJ1-1|few|TRBV20-1|.
TGCAGTGCTAGAGACAGCGGAAAGAACACTGAAGCTTTCTTT
CSARDSGKNTEAFF
>TRBJ2-5|.|TRBV6-5|.
TGTGCCAGCAGTTACTCGATGTCAAGCGGCCAAGAGACCCAGTACTTC
CASSYSMSSGQETQYF
>TRBJ2-2|.|TRBV28|TRBD2
TGTGCCAGCAGTTTGAGTAGCGGGGGCCTCACCGGGGAGCTGTTTTTT
CASSLSSGGLTGELFF
>TRBJ2-7|.|TRBV12-3/TRBV12-4|TRBD2
TGTGCCAGCAAGAGTTATAGCGGGGAGGACTACGAGCAGTACTTC
CASKSYSGEDYEQYF
>TRBJ1-1|.|TRBV7-2|.
TGTGCCAGCAGCTACGGGCCTCGGGGCACTGAAGTTTTCTTT
CASSYGPRGTEVFF
>TRBJ2-1|.|TRBV28|.
TGTGCCAGCAGTCCAATATACAATGAGCAGTTCTTC
CASSPIYNEQFF
>TRBJ1-2|.|TRBV6-5|.
TGTGCCAGCAAGATAACAGGGTATTCTGGCTACACCTTC
CASKITGYSGYTF
>TRBJ2-5|.|TRBV20-1|TRBD2
TGCAGTGCTGAGTCGGCAGTGACTAGCGGGGGGGCCGAGACCCAGTACTTC
CSAESAVTSGGAETQYF
>TRBJ2-1|.|TRBV12-3/TRBV12-4|.
TGTGCCAGCCTCATGGGCTTAACGTCCGATGAGCAGTTCTTC
CASLMGLTSDEQFF
>TRBJ2-5|.|TRBV13|TRBD2
TGTGCCAGCAGCTCAACACTAGCGGTCCAAGAGACCCAGTACTTC
CASSSTLAVQETQYF
>TRBJ2-3|few|TRBV25-1|.
TGTGCCATTCCCACCGTGAGGCAGGAGGGGGATACGCAGTATTTT
CAIPTVRQEGDTQYF
>TRBJ1-1|.|TRBV14|.
TGTGCCAGCAGCCATGGGCTGAGAAACACTGAAGCTTTCTTT
CASSHGLRNTEAFF
>TRBJ2-3|once|TRBV29-1|.
TGCAGCGTTGAAGTGTGGACAACCTACCCAGATACGCAGTATTTT
CSVEVWTTYPDTQYF